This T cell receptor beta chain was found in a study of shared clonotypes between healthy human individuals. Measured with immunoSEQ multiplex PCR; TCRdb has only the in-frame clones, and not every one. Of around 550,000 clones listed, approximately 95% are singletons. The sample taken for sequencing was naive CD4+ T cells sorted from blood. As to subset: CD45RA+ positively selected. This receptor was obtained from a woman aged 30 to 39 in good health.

CDR3 sequence reads: CASSQYGGADYGYTF. The DNA for the CDR3 is TGTGCCAGCAGCCAATACGGAGGGGCTGACTATGGCTACACCTTC. The chain employs TRBV7-9 and TRBJ1-2, with D possibly being TRBD1 (5 bases). V was clipped by 5 bases and J by 3 bases, with 16 bases between them. The germline gives CDR1 SEHNR, CDR2 FQNEAQ (reference sequence). The CDR3 is 15 residues long.